These T cell receptor beta chains were read from a single sample in a study of OX40 agonist ivuxolimab in advanced cancers. TCRdb's table, derived via immunoSEQ multiplex PCR, lists solely in-frame clones and lacks some. The sample consists of roughly 100,000 clones, 70% to 90% of them appearing once. The specimen comprised CD4+ or CD8+ T cells sorted from blood, sampled in a trial of the OX40 agonist ivuxolimab. The receptor source for this set is an adult with an advanced solid tumor such as melanoma, head and neck, liver or kidney cancer. CDR3s include the opening cysteine and the closing phenylalanine or tryptophan. D genes are given only for firm matches. The size of a clone is reported for some rows only, either as once, few or many, or as a class for expanded clones.

d_call clone_size j_call v_call cdr3_nt cdr3_aa
NA NA TRBJ2-2 TRBV7-3 TGTGCCAGCAGCTTAAAGGGGACCGGGGAGCTGTTTTTT CASSLKGTGELFF
NA NA TRBJ1-2 TRBV5-5 TGTGCCAGCAGCTTGGGTGAGGGCTATGGCTACACCTTC CASSLGEGYGYTF
TRBD1 NA TRBJ2-6 TRBV4-1 TGCGCCAGCAGCCAGGAACGACAGGGGCTCTTCTCTGGGGCCAACGTCCTGACTTTC CASSQERQGLFSGANVLTF
TRBD2 NA TRBJ2-1 TRBV7-2 TGTGCCAGCAGCTTAGCGGGTGGTCTAGCGGGAGGAAATGAGCAGTTCTTC CASSLAGGLAGGNEQFF
NA NA TRBJ1-5 TRBV7-6 TGTGCCAGCAGCGTAGGACAGCTCAATCAGCCCCAGCATTTT CASSVGQLNQPQHF
TRBD1 NA TRBJ2-1 TRBV19 TGTGCCAGTAGTACTAGACAGGGAAGCAATGAGCAGTTCTTC CASSTRQGSNEQFF
NA NA TRBJ2-6 TRBV19 TGTGCCAGTAGTACTACACCGGGACTGAACTCTGGGGCCAACGTCCTGACTTTC CASSTTPGLNSGANVLTF
NA NA TRBJ2-1 TRBV14 TGTGCCAGCAGCCCTGTTGGTCTAGCGTCGCGGGCGGGCTATGAGCAGTTCTTC CASSPVGLASRAGYEQFF
NA NA TRBJ2-6 TRBV7-3 TGTGCCAGCAGCCCCTCGGGAGCGGTTGGGGCCAACGTCCTGACTTTC CASSPSGAVGANVLTF
TRBD2 NA TRBJ2-3 TRBV5-6 TGTGCCAGCAGCTCCGGGACTAGCGGTGCGACAGATACGCAGTATTTT CASSSGTSGATDTQYF
TRBD1 NA TRBJ1-3 TRBV18 TGTGCCAGCTCACAGACAGGGAATGGAAACACCATATATTTT CASSQTGNGNTIYF
NA NA TRBJ1-1 TRBV15 TGTGCCACCAGCAGAGGGGCTGGGGGGGCTGAAGCTTTCTTT CATSRGAGGAEAFF
NA NA TRBJ1-4 TRBV9 TGTGCCAGCAGCGCCCGACCCGTCTGGGGAACTAATGAAAAACTGTTTTTT CASSARPVWGTNEKLFF
TRBD1 NA TRBJ2-1 TRBV29-1 TGCAGCGTTACAGGGGGCCGTGCGGACAATGAGCAGTTCTTC CSVTGGRADNEQFF
NA NA TRBJ1-1 TRBV6-1 TGTGCCAGCAGGGGCTGGGGAATCACTGAAGCTTTCTTT CASRGWGITEAFF
TRBD1 NA TRBJ2-1 TRBV27 TGTGCCAGCAGTTCTAAGGGACAGGGGGCCTACAATGAGCAGTTCTTC CASSSKGQGAYNEQFF
NA NA TRBJ1-2 TRBV10-3 TGTGCCATCAGTGAGGGGCACACTAACTATGGCTACACCTTC CAISEGHTNYGYTF
TRBD2 NA TRBJ2-1 TRBV19 TGTGCCAGTAGTCTCCGGACTAGCGGGCCCAACGAGCAGTTCTTC CASSLRTSGPNEQFF
NA NA TRBJ2-1 TRBV6-5 TGTGCCAGCAGTTACTACACGAGCTCCTACAATGAGCAGTTCTTC CASSYYTSSYNEQFF
NA NA TRBJ1-4 TRBV19 TGTGCCAGTAGAAGGAGGGGGGCGGTAGATGAAAAACTGTTTTTT CASRRRGAVDEKLFF
TRBD1 NA TRBJ1-2 TRBV7-8 TGTGCCAGCAGCCCCGGGACAGGGGTCTCTACAGGCTATGGCTACACCTTC CASSPGTGVSTGYGYTF
NA NA TRBJ2-3 TRBV30 TGTGCCTGGACCGGAGGTCAAGGCACAGATACGCAGTATTTT CAWTGGQGTDTQYF
NA NA TRBJ1-4 TRBV19 TGTGCCAGTAGTAATAAGAAAGGAACAGGGCTTAATGAAAAACTGTTTTTT CASSNKKGTGLNEKLFF
TRBD2 NA TRBJ2-5 TRBV27 TGTGCCAGCAGTTTAGGAGCGGGGGAGACCCAGTACTTC CASSLGAGETQYF
TRBD1 NA TRBJ1-2 TRBV6-6 TGTGCCAGCAGACCGGACAGGGACTATGGCTACACCTTC CASRPDRDYGYTF
TRBD2 NA TRBJ2-3 TRBV18 TGTGCCAGCTCACCACCGGTCGGGGGGGCCACAGATACGCAGTATTTT CASSPPVGGATDTQYF
NA NA TRBJ2-7 TRBV6-5 TGTGCCAGCAGTTACCGACCCATTATTCGTCCGGTCGAGCAGTACTTC CASSYRPIIRPVEQYF
NA NA TRBJ2-7 TRBV9 TGTGCCAGCAGCGGACGGACCACGGGTGAGCAGTACTTC CASSGRTTGEQYF
TRBD1 NA TRBJ1-2 TRBV7-9 TGTGCCAGCAGCTTAGAGGGACAGGGCCACTATGGCTACACCTTC CASSLEGQGHYGYTF
TRBD1 NA TRBJ1-2 TRBV27 TGTGCCAGCAGGTCACAGGGGGGCTATGGCTACACCTTC CASRSQGGYGYTF
TRBD1 NA TRBJ2-5 TRBV6-5 TGTGCCAGCAGTCCGACAGGGGGAAAGACCCAGTACTTC CASSPTGGKTQYF
NA once TRBJ1-2 TRBV18 TGTGCCAGCTCATACGCGAGTGACTATGGCTACACCTTC CASSYASDYGYTF
TRBD1 NA TRBJ2-1 TRBV7-3 TGTGCCAGCAGCTGGACAGGGGTAGATGAGCAGTTCTTC CASSWTGVDEQFF
NA NA TRBJ2-5 TRBV19 TGTGCCAGTAGTATAGATCTAAGAGAGACCCAGTACTTC CASSIDLRETQYF
TRBD1 NA TRBJ1-1 TRBV29-1 TGCAGCGTTGTTGGGGACAGGGAGGAAGCTTTCTTT CSVVGDREEAFF
TRBD2 NA TRBJ2-7 TRBV19 TGTGCCAGTAGGGCTGGGGCGCCTAGCGGCTCCTACGAGCAGTACTTC CASRAGAPSGSYEQYF
NA NA TRBJ1-2 TRBV18 TGTGCCAGCTCATTTGACAGGCCGAGTTATGGCTACACCTTC CASSFDRPSYGYTF
TRBD1 NA TRBJ2-5 TRBV14 TGTGCCAGCAGCCAAAAAGGGGGCCCTCAAGAGACCCAGTACTTC CASSQKGGPQETQYF
NA NA TRBJ1-6 TRBV27 TGTGCCAGCAGTTTATCGTCTAATGGACAGCTTTACTATAATTCACCCCTCCACTTT CASSLSSNGQLYYNSPLHF
NA NA TRBJ2-4 TRBV7-2 TGTGCCAGCAGCCCCGGTAGGGGTCTAGCCAAAAACATTCAGTACTTC CASSPGRGLAKNIQYF
TRBD1 NA TRBJ2-7 TRBV5-1 TGCGCCAGCAGTCGGGACAGCCCCTACGAGCAGTACTTC CASSRDSPYEQYF
NA NA TRBJ1-5 TRBV4-2 TGTGCCAGCAGCCGGGAGCTTTATCAGCCCCAGCATTTT CASSRELYQPQHF
NA few TRBJ1-2 TRBV15 TGTGCCACCAGCAGAGATGAAATGTATGGCTACACCTTC CATSRDEMYGYTF
TRBD1 NA TRBJ1-2 TRBV7-8 TGTGCCAGCAGCCCGGGACAGTTCGGCTATGGCTACACCTTC CASSPGQFGYGYTF
NA once TRBJ1-1 TRBV6-5 TGTGCCAGCAGTTACCAGCTGGGAGGCACTGAAGCTTTCTTT CASSYQLGGTEAFF
NA NA TRBJ2-1 TRBV30 TGTGCCTGGACTAGGGCCTACAATGAGCAGTTCTTC CAWTRAYNEQFF
NA NA TRBJ2-3 TRBV9 TGTGCCAGCAGCGTGGAATCAGGTGGTACGCAGTATTTT CASSVESGGTQYF
NA few TRBJ2-4 TRBV14 TGTGCCAGCAGCCTCGGTCTCAAAAACATTCAGTACTTC CASSLGLKNIQYF
NA NA TRBJ2-5 TRBV11-2 TGTGCCAGCAGCCGTAGCGGAGGTGGAGAGACCCAGTACTTC CASSRSGGGETQYF
NA NA TRBJ1-6 TRBV7-2 TGTGCCAGCAGCTTAGTAAGTTCCGGTGTGATGGGTTCACCCCTCCACTTT CASSLVSSGVMGSPLHF
NA NA TRBJ1-1 TRBV5-6 TGTGCCAGCAGCTTGACAGGGTACACTGAAGCTTTCTTT CASSLTGYTEAFF
TRBD1 NA TRBJ1-2 TRBV6-4 TGTGCCAGCAGTGCCGAACAGGGGTATGGCTACACCTTC CASSAEQGYGYTF
NA NA TRBJ1-1 TRBV5-4 TGTGCCAGCAGGATTGGGAGCACTGAAGCTTTCTTT CASRIGSTEAFF
NA NA TRBJ1-3 TRBV5-1 TGCGCCAGCAGCTTAAACAGCGAAAACACCATATATTTT CASSLNSENTIYF
NA few TRBJ2-7 TRBV6-1 TGTGCCAGCAGTCGGGACACCTACGAGCAGTACTTC CASSRDTYEQYF
NA NA TRBJ2-3 TRBV7-6 TGTGCCAGCAGCCCCACCACAGATACGCAGTATTTT CASSPTTDTQYF
NA NA TRBJ1-1 TRBV7-6 TGTGCCAGCAGTAATGTGGACATCACAACGAACGCTGAAGCTTTCTTT CASSNVDITTNAEAFF
NA once TRBJ1-5 TRBV7-8 TGTGCCAGCAGTCTCGACAGCAGACTGGATCAGCCCCAGCATTTT CASSLDSRLDQPQHF
NA NA TRBJ2-3 TRBV30 TGTGCCTGGAGTGTATCGGGTATTACTAGCCCTAGAGATACGCAGTATTTT CAWSVSGITSPRDTQYF
NA NA TRBJ2-5 TRBV11-2 TGTGCCAGCAGCCGATCCCGCGGAGGGCGGGAGACCCAGTACTTC CASSRSRGGRETQYF